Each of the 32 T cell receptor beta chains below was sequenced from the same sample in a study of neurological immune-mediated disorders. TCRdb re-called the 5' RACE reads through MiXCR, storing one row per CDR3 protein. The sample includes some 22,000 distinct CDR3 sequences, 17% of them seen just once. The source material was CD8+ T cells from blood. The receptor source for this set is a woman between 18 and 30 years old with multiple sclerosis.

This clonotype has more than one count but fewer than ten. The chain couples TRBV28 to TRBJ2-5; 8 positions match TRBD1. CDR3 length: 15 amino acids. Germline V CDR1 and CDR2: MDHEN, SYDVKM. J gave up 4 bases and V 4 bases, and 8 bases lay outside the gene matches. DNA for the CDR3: TGTGCCAGCAGTTACCGCTCAGGGGGCCGAGAGACCCAGTACTTC. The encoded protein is CASSYRSGGRETQYF. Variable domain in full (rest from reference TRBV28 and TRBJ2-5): DVKVTQSSRYLVKRTGEKVFLECVQDMDHENMFWYRQDPGLGLRLIYFSYDVKMKEKGDIPEGYSVSREKKERFSLILESASTNQTSMYLCASSYRSGGRETQYFGPGTRLLVL.

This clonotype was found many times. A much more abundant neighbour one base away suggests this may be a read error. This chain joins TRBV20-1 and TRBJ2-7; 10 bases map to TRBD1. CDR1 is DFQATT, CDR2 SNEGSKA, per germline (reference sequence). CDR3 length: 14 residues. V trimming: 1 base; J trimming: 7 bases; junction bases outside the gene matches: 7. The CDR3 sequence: CSARGSGQGGEQYF. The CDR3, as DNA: TGCAGTGCTAGAGGATCAGGACAGGGGGGAGAGCAGTACTTC.

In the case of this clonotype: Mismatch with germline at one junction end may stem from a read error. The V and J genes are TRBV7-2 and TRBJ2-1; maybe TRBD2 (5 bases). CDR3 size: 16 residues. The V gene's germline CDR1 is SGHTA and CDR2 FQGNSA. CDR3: CASSLSGIGLYSEQFF. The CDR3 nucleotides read TGTGCCAGCAGCTTATCTGGGATAGGACTCTACAGTGAGCAGTTCTTC.

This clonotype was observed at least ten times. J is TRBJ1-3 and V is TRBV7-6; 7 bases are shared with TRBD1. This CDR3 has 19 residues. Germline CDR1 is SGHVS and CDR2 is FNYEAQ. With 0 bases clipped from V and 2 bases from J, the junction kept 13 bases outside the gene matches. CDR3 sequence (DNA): TGTGCCAGCAGCTTAGCCACTGTAGGAGACAGGGACCCTGGAAACACCATATATTTT. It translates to CASSLATVGDRDPGNTIYF.

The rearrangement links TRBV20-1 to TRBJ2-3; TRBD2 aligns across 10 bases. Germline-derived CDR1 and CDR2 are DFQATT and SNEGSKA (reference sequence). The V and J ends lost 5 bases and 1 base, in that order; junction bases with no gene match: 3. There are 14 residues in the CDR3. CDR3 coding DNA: TGCAGTGCTTCTGGACTAGCGGGCACAGATACGCAGTATTTT. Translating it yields CSASGLAGTDTQYF.

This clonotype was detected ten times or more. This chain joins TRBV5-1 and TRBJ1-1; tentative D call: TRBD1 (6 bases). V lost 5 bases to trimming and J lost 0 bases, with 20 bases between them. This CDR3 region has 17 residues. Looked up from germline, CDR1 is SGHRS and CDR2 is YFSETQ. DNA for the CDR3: TGCGCCAGCAGACAAAACAGCGTGGGGGCGATGAACACTGAAGCTTTCTTT. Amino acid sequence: CASRQNSVGAMNTEAFF.

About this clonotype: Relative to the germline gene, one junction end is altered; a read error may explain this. The CDR3 DNA follows: TGTGCCAGCAATGACTCGCAGGGAAGTACTGAAGCTTTCTTT. Translation: CASNDSQGSTEAFF. The chain has TRBV6-4 and TRBJ1-1; D might be TRBD1 (5 bases). CDR1 is MRHNA, CDR2 SNTAGT, per germline. The CDR3 is made up of 14 amino acids.

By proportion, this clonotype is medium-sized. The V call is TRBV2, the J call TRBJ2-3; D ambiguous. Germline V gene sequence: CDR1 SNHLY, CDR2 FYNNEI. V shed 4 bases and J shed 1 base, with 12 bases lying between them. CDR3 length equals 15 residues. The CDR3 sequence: CASSAQPFGTDTQYF. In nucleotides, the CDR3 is TGTGCCAGCAGTGCCCAACCCTTCGGCACAGATACGCAGTATTTT.

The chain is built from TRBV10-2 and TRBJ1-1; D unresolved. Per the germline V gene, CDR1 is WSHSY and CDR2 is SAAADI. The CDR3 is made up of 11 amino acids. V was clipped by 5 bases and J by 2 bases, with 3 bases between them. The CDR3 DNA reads TGCGCCAGCAGTCAAAACACTGAAGCTTTCTTT. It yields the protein CASSQNTEAFF.

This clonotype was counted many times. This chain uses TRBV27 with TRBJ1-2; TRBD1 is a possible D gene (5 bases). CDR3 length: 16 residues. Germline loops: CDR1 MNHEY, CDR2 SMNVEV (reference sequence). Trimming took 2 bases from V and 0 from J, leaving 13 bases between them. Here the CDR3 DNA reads TGTGCCAGCAGTTTAAACAGGAGAGGAGCTAACTATGGCTACACCTTC. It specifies CASSLNRRGANYGYTF.

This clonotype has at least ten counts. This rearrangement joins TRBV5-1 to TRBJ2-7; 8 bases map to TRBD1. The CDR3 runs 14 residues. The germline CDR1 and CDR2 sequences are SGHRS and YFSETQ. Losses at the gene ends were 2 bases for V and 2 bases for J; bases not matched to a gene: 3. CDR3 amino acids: CASSFGTGPYEQYF. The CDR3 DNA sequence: TGCGCCAGCAGCTTCGGGACAGGACCCTACGAGCAGTACTTC.

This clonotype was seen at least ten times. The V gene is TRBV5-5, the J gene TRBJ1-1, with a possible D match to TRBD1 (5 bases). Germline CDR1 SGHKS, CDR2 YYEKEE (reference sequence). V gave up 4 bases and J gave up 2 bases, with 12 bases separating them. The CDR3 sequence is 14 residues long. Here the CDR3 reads CASSLSGGNTEAFF. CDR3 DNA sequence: TGTGCCAGCAGCCTTTCGGGGGGTAACACTGAAGCTTTCTTT.

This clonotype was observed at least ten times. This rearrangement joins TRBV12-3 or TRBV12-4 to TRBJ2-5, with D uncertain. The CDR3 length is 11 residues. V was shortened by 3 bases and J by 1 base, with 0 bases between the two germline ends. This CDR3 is CASSFQETQYF. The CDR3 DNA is TGTGCCAGCAGTTTCCAAGAGACCCAGTACTTC.

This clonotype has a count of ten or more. The CDR3 nucleotides are TGTGCCAGCAGTTACATTCAGGGTCTCTATGGCTACACCTTC. Protein product: CASSYIQGLYGYTF. The genes are TRBV6-6 and TRBJ1-2, with D perhaps TRBD1 (5 bases). The CDR3 totals 14 residues. Trimming took off 2 bases at V and 4 bases at J, with 11 bases between the two ends. The germline V gene has CDR1 MNHNY and CDR2 SVGAGI (reference sequence).

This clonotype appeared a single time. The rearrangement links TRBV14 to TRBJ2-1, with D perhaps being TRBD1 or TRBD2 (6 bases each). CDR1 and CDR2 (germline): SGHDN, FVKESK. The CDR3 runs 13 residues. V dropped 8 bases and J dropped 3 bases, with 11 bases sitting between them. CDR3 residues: CASRGRDYNEQFF. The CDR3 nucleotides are TGTGCCAGCCGGGGGCGCGACTACAATGAGCAGTTCTTC.

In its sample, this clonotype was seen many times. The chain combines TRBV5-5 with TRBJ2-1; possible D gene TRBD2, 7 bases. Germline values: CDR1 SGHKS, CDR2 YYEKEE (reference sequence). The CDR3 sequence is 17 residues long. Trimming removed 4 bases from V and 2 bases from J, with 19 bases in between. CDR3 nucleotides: TGTGCCAGCAGCCCGCGGTATTCGGGGGGCGCCTACAATGAGCAGTTCTTC. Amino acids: CASSPRYSGGAYNEQFF.

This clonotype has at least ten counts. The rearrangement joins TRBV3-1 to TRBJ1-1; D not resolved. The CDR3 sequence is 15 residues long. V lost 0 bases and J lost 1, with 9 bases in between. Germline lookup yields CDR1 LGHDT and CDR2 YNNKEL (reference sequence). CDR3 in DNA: TGTGCCAGCAGCCAAGATCTGGACGGGAACACTGAAGCTTTCTTT. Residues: CASSQDLDGNTEAFF. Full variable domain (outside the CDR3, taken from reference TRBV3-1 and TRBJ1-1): DTAVSQTPKYLVTQMGNDKSIKCEQNLGHDTMYWYKQDSKKFLKIMFSYNNKELIINETVPNRFSPKSPDKAHLNLHINSLELGDSAVYFCASSQDLDGNTEAFFGQGTRLTVV.

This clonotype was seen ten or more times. The CDR3 spells CASSYPGGPSPSRFYEQYF. The CDR3 DNA sequence: TGCGCCAGCAGTTACCCGGGGGGCCCATCCCCGTCCAGGTTCTACGAGCAGTACTTC. This chain connects TRBV5-1 to TRBJ2-7; perhaps TRBD2 as D (7 bases). Trimming pared 5 bases from V and 3 bases from J, leaving 30 bases between. Germline-derived CDR1 and CDR2 are SGHRS and YFSETQ. The CDR3 loop spans 19 amino acids.

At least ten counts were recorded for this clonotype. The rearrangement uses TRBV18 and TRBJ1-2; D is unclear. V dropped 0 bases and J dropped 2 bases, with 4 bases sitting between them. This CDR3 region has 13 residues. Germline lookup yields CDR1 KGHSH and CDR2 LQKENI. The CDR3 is CASSPPLNYGYTF. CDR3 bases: TGTGCCAGCTCACCACCTCTGAACTATGGCTACACCTTC. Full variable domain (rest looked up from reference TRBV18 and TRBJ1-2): NAGVMQNPRHLVRRRGQEARLRCSPMKGHSHVYWYRQLPEEGLKFMVYLQKENIIDESGMPKERFSAEFPKEGPSILRIQQVVRGDSAAYFCASSPPLNYGYTFGSGTRLTVV.

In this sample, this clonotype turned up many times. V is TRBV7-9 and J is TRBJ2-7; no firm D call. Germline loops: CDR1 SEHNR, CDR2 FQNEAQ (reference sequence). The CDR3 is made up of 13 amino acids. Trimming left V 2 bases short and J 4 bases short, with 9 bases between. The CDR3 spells CASSLSGSYEQYV. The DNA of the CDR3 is TGTGCCAGCAGCTTATCCGGTTCGTACGAGCAGTACGTC.

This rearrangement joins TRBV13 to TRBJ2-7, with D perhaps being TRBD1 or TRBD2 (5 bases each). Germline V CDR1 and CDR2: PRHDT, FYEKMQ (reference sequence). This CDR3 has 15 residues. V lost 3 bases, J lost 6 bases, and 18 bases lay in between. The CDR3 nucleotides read TGTGCCAGCAGCTTGACCGGGTCTCATGGGGGCGAGCAGTACTTC. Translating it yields CASSLTGSHGGEQYF.

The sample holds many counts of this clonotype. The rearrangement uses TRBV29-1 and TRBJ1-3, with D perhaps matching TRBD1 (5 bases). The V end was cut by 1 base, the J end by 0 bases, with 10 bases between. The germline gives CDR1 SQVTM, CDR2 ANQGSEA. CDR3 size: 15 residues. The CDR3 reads CSVEVQEISGNTIYF. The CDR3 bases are TGCAGCGTTGAAGTACAGGAGATCTCTGGAAACACCATATATTTT.

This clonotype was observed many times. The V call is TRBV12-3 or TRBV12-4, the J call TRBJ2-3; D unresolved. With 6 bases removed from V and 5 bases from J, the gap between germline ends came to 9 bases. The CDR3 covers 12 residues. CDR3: CASSPGRDTQYF. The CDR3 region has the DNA TGTGCCAGCAGCCCCGGTCGAGATACGCAGTATTTT.

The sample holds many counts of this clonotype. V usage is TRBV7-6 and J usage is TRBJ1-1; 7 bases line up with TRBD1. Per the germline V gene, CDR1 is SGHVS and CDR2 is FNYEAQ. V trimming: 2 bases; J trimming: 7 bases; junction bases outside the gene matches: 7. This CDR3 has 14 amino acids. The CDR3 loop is CASSLRQGEDEAFF. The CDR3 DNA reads TGTGCCAGCAGCTTACGGCAGGGGGAGGATGAAGCTTTCTTT.

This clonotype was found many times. This chain's CDR3 is CASSVNRELYTDTQYF. The CDR3 DNA reads TGTGCCAGCAGCGTGAACAGGGAGTTATACACAGATACGCAGTATTTT. The chain is built from TRBV9 and TRBJ2-3; weak D call: TRBD1 (6 bases). The length of the CDR3 is 16 residues. The germline CDR1 and CDR2 sequences are SGDLS and YYNGEE. Between the trimmed V and J ends, which lost 2 bases and 2 bases, there was a span of 15 bases.

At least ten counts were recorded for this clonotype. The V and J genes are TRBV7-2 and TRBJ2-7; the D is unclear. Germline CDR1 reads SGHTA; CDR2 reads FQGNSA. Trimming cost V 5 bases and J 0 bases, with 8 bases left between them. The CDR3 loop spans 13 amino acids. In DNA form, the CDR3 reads TGTGCCAGCAGCCCCCCGAGCTCCTACGAGCAGTACTTC. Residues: CASSPPSSYEQYF. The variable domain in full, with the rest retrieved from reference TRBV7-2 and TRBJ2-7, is GAGVSQSPSNKVTEKGKDVELRCDPISGHTALYWYRQSLGQGLEFLIYFQGNSAPDKSGLPSDRFSAERTGGSVSTLTIQRTQQEDSAVYLCASSPPSSYEQYFGPGTRLTVT.

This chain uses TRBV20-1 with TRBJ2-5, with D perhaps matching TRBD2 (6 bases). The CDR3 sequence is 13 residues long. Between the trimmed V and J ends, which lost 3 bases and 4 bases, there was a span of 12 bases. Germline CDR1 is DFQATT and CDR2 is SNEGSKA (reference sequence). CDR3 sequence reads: CSASGGGRETQYF. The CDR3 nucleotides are TGCAGTGCTAGCGGGGGAGGCCGAGAGACCCAGTACTTC.

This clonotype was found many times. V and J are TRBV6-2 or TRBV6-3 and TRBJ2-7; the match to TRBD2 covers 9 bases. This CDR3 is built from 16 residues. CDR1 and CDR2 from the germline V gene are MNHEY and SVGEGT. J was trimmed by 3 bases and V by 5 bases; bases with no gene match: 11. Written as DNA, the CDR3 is TGTGCCAGCAGTCCCCGGACTAGCGAAAACTACTACGAGCAGTACGTC. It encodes CASSPRTSENYYEQYV.

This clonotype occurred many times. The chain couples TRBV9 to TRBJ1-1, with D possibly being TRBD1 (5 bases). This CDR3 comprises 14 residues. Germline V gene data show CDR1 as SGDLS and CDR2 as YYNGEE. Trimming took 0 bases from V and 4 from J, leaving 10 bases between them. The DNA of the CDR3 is TGTGCCAGCAGCGTAGATGGCGGGGGCACTGAAGCTTTCTTT. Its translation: CASSVDGGGTEAFF.

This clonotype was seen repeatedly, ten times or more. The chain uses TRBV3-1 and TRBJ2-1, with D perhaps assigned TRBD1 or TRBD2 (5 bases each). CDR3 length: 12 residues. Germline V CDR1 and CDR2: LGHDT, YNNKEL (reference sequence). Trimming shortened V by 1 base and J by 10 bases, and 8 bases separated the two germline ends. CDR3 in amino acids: CASSQGGGEQFF. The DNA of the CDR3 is TGTGCCAGCAGCCAAGGTGGGGGAGAGCAGTTCTTC.

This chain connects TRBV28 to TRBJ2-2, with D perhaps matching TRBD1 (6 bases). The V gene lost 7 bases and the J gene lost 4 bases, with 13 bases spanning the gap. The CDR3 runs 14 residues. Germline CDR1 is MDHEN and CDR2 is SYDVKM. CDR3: CASTTTGATGELFF. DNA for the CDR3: TGTGCCAGCACCACGACAGGAGCCACCGGGGAGCTGTTTTTT. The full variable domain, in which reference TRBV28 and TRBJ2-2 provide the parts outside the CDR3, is DVKVTQSSRYLVKRTGEKVFLECVQDMDHENMFWYRQDPGLGLRLIYFSYDVKMKEKGDIPEGYSVSREKKERFSLILESASTNQTSMYLCASTTTGATGELFFGEGSRLTVL.

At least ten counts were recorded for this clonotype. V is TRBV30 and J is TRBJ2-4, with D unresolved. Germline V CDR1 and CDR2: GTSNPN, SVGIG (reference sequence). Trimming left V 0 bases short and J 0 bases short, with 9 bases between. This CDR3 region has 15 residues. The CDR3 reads CAWSVPKLAKNIQYF. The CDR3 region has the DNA TGTGCCTGGAGTGTACCGAAGCTAGCCAAAAACATTCAGTACTTC.